The 15 T cell receptor beta chains reported below all come from one sample, sequenced in a study of cytomegalovirus exposure and HLA in healthy donors. PCR was performed using 60 Vbeta and 13 Jbeta primers. Data came from immunoSEQ multiplex PCR; TCRdb stores just in-frame clones and leaves some out. The repertoire holds approximately 170,000 clones, with 65% to 85% as singletons. Sequencing was performed on PBMCs. These receptors were obtained from a boy aged 2-15 years in good health and CMV-seronegative.

This sequence joins TRBV9 and TRBJ1-1; possibly TRBD1 for D (5 bases). Germline V gene sequence: CDR1 SGDLS, CDR2 YYNGEE. Trimming left V 0 bases short and J 5 bases short, with 8 bases between. CDR3 size: 13 residues. CDR3 protein: CASSVGGQTEAFF. The CDR3 DNA reads as TGTGCCAGCAGCGTAGGTGGACAAACTGAAGCTTTCTTT. The full variable domain, its missing parts supplied by reference TRBV9 and TRBJ1-1, is DSGVTQTPKHLITATGQRVTLRCSPRSGDLSVYWYQQSLDQGLQFLIQYYNGEERAKGNILERFSAQQFPDLHSELNLSSLELGDSALYFCASSVGGQTEAFFGQGTRLTVV.

The rearrangement links TRBV5-1 to TRBJ1-2; D unresolved. CDR3 length: 14 residues. Germline V gives CDR1 SGHRS, CDR2 YFSETQ. V dropped 4 bases and J dropped 6 bases, with 16 bases sitting between them. The CDR3 loop reads CASSPLTFEDGYTF. The DNA for the CDR3 is TGCGCCAGCAGCCCGCTTACCTTCGAGGATGGCTACACCTTC.

The chain uses TRBV5-1 and TRBJ2-3; the D gene is possibly TRBD1 (6 bases). The CDR3 totals 16 residues. Trimming took 3 bases from V and 2 from J, leaving 16 bases between them. CDR1 is SGHRS and CDR2 is YFSETQ in the germline V gene. CDR3 sequence: CASSSGTNFVTDTQYF. CDR3 in DNA: TGCGCCAGCAGCTCCGGGACAAACTTCGTCACAGATACGCAGTATTTT.

The chain is built from TRBV27 and TRBJ2-7; D remains unclear. CDR1 MNHEY and CDR2 SMNVEV come from the germline V gene (reference sequence). V was cut by 6 bases and J by 4 bases, with 13 bases left in between. The CDR3 consists of 13 residues. The CDR3 DNA reads TGTGCCAGCAGACTTGGTCCCCTATACGAGCAGTACTTC. This sequence encodes CASRLGPLYEQYF.

The chain has TRBV27 and TRBJ1-1, with D maybe TRBD1 (6 bases). The V gene lost 4 bases and the J gene lost 7 bases, with 16 bases spanning the gap. The germline V gene encodes CDR1 MNHEY and CDR2 SMNVEV (reference sequence). The CDR3 contains 14 residues. CDR3 amino acids: CASSSPPGGGEAFF. The CDR3 region has the DNA TGTGCCAGCAGTTCCCCCCCGGGAGGGGGTGAAGCTTTCTTT.

The V call is TRBV7-2, the J call TRBJ2-5, with D tentatively TRBD1 (5 bases). The V end lost 4 bases, the J end lost 1 base, and 10 bases lay between the germline ends. Germline loops: CDR1 SGHTA, CDR2 FQGNSA. The CDR3 totals 14 residues. The CDR3 sequence: CASSYYRSQETQYF. CDR3 sequence (DNA): TGTGCCAGCAGCTATTACAGGAGCCAAGAGACCCAGTACTTC. Full variable domain (missing parts from reference TRBV7-2 and TRBJ2-5): GAGVSQSPSNKVTEKGKDVELRCDPISGHTALYWYRQSLGQGLEFLIYFQGNSAPDKSGLPSDRFSAERTGGSVSTLTIQRTQQEDSAVYLCASSYYRSQETQYFGPGTRLLVL.

This rearrangement joins TRBV19 to TRBJ1-3, with no clear D. Germline CDR1 reads LNHDA; CDR2 reads SQIVND (reference sequence). The CDR3 consists of 15 residues. V lost 2 bases and J lost 0, with 8 bases in between. The chain's CDR3 is CASSIRVNSGNTIYF. CDR3 coding DNA: TGTGCCAGTAGTATACGGGTGAACTCTGGAAACACCATATATTTT.

The J gene is TRBJ1-1, the V gene TRBV9, with 7 bases identical to TRBD1. V was pared by 3 bases and J by 4 bases, with 9 bases of the junction left unmatched. The CDR3 sequence is 15 residues long. CDR1 and CDR2 (germline): SGDLS, YYNGEE. The CDR3, as DNA: TGTGCCAGCAGCGCCCAGGGGACAGCGGGCACTGAAGCTTTCTTT. It translates to CASSAQGTAGTEAFF.

This clone occurred a few times. Here the CDR3 reads CASSEAGQQNQPQHF. The CDR3 DNA follows: TGTGCCAGCAGTGAAGCCGGACAGCAAAATCAGCCCCAGCATTTT. This sequence joins TRBV6-1 and TRBJ1-5, with D tentatively TRBD1 (6 bases). The V gene lost 0 bases and the J gene lost 4 bases, with 10 bases spanning the gap. The CDR3 length is 15 residues. The germline gives CDR1 MNHNS, CDR2 SASEGT.

The CDR3 DNA reads as TGCGCCAGCAGCCAAGGACTAGCGGCCACAGATACGCAGTATTTT. Its translation: CASSQGLAATDTQYF. The chain carries TRBV4-3 and TRBJ2-3, with 9 bases matching TRBD2. V was clipped by 1 base and J by 2 bases; unmatched bases: 1. The CDR3 is 15 amino acids. Germline V gene data show CDR1 as LGHNA and CDR2 as YSLEER.

The chain has TRBV5-1 and TRBJ2-5, with 11 bases fitting TRBD2. V trimming: 0 bases; J trimming: 1 base; junction bases outside the gene matches: 5. Germline V gene sequence: CDR1 SGHRS, CDR2 YFSETQ. The CDR3 consists of 17 residues. This CDR3 is CASSLAASGGLQETQYF. The CDR3 nucleotides read TGCGCCAGCAGCTTGGCAGCTAGCGGGGGGCTCCAAGAGACCCAGTACTTC.

The chain is built from TRBV5-1 and TRBJ2-1, with TRBD1 matching 8 bases. V shed 0 bases, J shed 9 bases, and the junction held 2 bases outside the gene matches. Germline values: CDR1 SGHRS, CDR2 YFSETQ. The CDR3 is made up of 13 amino acids. CDR3 in DNA: TGCGCCAGCAGCTTGGGACAGGGGATTGAGCAGTTCTTC. Protein sequence: CASSLGQGIEQFF.

This clone was seen once. The chain links TRBV5-4 to TRBJ1-2, with D unclear. Trimming shortened V by 4 bases and J by 8 bases, and 15 bases separated the two germline ends. The germline gives CDR1 SGHNT, CDR2 YYREEE (reference sequence). CDR3 size: 13 residues. This chain's CDR3 is CASSLEVIWGYTF. The CDR3 nucleotides are TGTGCCAGCAGCCTCGAGGTGATTTGGGGCTACACCTTC. Combining the CDR3 with reference TRBV5-4 and TRBJ1-2 gives the whole variable domain ETGVTQSPTHLIKTRGQQVTLRCSSQSGHNTVSWYQQALGQGPQFIFQYYREEENGRGNFPPRFSGLQFPNYSSELNVNALELDDSALYLCASSLEVIWGYTFGSGTRLTVV.

The chain is built from TRBV2 and TRBJ2-3; 8 nucleotides match TRBD2. This CDR3 comprises 16 residues. CDR1 is SNHLY, CDR2 FYNNEI, per germline. With V trimmed by 0 bases and J by 0 bases, 2 bases remained unmatched. This CDR3 reads CASSEARGASTDTQYF. The CDR3 nucleotides read TGTGCCAGCAGTGAAGCGCGGGGGGCTAGCACAGATACGCAGTATTTT.

This clone came up a few times. This chain joins TRBV27 and TRBJ2-1, with TRBD2 matching over 7 bases. Germline CDR1 and CDR2: MNHEY and SMNVEV (reference sequence). This CDR3 has 14 amino acids. V lost 5 bases, J lost 7 bases, and 8 bases stayed unmatched. In DNA, the CDR3 is TGTGCCAGCAGTCGTTGGGAGGGACTGAATGAGCAGTTCTTC. It specifies CASSRWEGLNEQFF.